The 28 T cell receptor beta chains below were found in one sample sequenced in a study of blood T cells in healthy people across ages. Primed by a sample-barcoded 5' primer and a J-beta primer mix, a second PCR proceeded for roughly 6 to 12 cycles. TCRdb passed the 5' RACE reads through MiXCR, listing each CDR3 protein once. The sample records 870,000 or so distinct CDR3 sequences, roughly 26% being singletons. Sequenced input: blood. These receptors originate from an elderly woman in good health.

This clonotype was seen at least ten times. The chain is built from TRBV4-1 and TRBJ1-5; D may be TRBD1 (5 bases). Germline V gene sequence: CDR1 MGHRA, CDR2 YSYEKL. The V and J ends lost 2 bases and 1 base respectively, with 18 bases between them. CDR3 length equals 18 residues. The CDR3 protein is CASSQKMAGGASNQPQHF. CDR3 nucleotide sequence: TGCGCCAGCAGCCAAAAGATGGCCGGAGGGGCGAGCAATCAGCCCCAGCATTTT.

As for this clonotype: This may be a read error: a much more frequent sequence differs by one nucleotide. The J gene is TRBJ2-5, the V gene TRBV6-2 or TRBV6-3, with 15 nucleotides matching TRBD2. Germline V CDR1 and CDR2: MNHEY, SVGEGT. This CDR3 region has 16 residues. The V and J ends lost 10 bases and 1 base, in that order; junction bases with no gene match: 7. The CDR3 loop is CATSLGLAGGQETQYF. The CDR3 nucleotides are TGTGCCACCTCACTGGGACTAGCGGGAGGCCAAGAGACCCAGTACTTC.

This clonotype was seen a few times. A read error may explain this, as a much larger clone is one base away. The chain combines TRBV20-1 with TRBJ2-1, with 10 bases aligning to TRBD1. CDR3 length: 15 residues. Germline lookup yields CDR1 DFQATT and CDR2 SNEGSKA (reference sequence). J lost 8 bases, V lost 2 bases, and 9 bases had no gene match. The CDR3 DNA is TGCAGTGCTAGACCCGGGACAGGGGCCTTCTATGAGCAGTTCTTC. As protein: CSARPGTGAFYEQFF.

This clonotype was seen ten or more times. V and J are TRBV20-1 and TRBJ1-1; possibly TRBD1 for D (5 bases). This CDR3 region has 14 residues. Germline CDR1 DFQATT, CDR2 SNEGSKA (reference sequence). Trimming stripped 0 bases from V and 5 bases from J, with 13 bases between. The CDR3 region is CSARDVGRATEAFF. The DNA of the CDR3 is TGCAGTGCTAGAGATGTGGGCAGGGCTACTGAAGCTTTCTTT.

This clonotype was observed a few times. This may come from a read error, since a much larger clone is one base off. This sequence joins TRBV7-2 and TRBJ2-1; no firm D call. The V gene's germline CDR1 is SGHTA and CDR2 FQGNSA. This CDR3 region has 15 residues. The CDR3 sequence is CAGSLVRGPYNEQFF. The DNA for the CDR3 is TGTGCCGGCAGCCTCGTGAGAGGACCATACAATGAGCAGTTCTTC. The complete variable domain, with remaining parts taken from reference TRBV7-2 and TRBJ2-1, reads GAGVSQSPSNKVTEKGKDVELRCDPISGHTALYWYRQSLGQGLEFLIYFQGNSAPDKSGLPSDRFSAERTGGSVSTLTIQRTQQEDSAVYLCAGSLVRGPYNEQFFGPGTRLTVL.

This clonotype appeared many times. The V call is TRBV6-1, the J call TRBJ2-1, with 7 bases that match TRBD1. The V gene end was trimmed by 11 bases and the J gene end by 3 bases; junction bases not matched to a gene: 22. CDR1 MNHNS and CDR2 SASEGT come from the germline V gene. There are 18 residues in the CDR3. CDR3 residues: CAGKPEFRQGGFYNEQFF. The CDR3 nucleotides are TGTGCCGGCAAGCCCGAATTCCGACAGGGTGGCTTCTACAATGAGCAGTTCTTC.

CDR3 coding DNA: TGCGCCAGCAGCAGGGGCGCTAGCGGGGGGGCCCGCATGGCAGATACGCAGTATTTT. Amino acids: CASSRGASGGARMADTQYF. The chain employs TRBV5-1 and TRBJ2-3; 12 bases map to TRBD2. Germline trimming cut 4 bases from V and 4 bases from J; bases unmatched to any gene: 16. CDR1 and CDR2 from the germline V gene are SGHRS and YFSETQ. This CDR3 has 19 amino acids.

CDR3 protein: CACRGGTRLTANYGYTF. The CDR3 DNA reads TGTGCCTGTCGAGGGGGAACGCGACTAACTGCTAACTATGGCTACACCTTC. The gene calls are TRBV30 and TRBJ1-2, with TRBD1 as a possible D gene (6 bases). The CDR3 loop spans 17 amino acids. Trimming shortened V by 6 bases and J by 0 bases, and 23 bases separated the two germline ends. Germline V gene sequence: CDR1 GTSNPN, CDR2 SVGIG (reference sequence).

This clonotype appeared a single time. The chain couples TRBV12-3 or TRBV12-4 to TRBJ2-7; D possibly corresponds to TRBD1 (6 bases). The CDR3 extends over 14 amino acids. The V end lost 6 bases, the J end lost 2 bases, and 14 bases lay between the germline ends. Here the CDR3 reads CASSLDRPTYEQYF. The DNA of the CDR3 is TGTGCCAGCAGCTTGGACAGACCTACCTACGAGCAGTACTTC.

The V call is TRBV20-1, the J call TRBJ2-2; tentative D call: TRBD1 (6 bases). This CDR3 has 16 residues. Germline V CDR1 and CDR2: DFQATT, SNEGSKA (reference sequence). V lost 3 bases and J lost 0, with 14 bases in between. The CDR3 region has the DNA TGCAGTGCTAGGCGGAGCGGACAGCCGAACACCGGGGAGCTGTTTTTT. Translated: CSARRSGQPNTGELFF.

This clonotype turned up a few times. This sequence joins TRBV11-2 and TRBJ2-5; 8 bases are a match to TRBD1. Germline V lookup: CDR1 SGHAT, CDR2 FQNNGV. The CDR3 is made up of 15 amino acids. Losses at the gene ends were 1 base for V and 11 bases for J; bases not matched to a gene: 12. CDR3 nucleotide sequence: TGTGCCAGCAGCTTAGCAGGACAGGGTGGCAATGAGCAGTACTTC. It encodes CASSLAGQGGNEQYF.

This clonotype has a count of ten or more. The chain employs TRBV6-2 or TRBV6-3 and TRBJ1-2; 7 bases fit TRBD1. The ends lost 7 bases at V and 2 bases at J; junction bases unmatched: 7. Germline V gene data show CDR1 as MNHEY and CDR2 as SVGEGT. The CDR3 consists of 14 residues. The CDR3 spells CASTSEGGNYGYTF. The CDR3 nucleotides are TGTGCCAGCACGAGTGAAGGGGGCAACTATGGCTACACCTTC.

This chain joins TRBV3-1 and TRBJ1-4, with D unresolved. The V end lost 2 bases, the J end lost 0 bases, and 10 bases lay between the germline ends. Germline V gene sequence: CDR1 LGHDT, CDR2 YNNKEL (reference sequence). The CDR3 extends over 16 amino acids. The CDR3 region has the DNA TGTGCCAGCAGCCAACGAATCGGCCCAACTAATGAAAAACTGTTTTTT. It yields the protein CASSQRIGPTNEKLFF. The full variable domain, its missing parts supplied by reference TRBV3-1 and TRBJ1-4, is DTAVSQTPKYLVTQMGNDKSIKCEQNLGHDTMYWYKQDSKKFLKIMFSYNNKELIINETVPNRFSPKSPDKAHLNLHINSLELGDSAVYFCASSQRIGPTNEKLFFGSGTQLSVL.

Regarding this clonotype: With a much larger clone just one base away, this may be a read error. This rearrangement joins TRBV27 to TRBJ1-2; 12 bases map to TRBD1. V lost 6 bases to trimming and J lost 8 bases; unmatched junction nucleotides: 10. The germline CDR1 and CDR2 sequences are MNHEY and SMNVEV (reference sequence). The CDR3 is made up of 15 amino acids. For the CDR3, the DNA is TGTGCCAGCAGCAGGAGGGGACAGGGGGCGTGGGGCTACACCTTC. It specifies CASSRRGQGAWGYTF.

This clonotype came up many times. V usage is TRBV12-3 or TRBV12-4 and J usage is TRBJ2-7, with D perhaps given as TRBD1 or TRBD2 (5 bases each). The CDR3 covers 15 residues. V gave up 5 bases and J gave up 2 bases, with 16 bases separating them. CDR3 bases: TGTGCCAGCAGTATGAGGGGCAAGGGACCCTACGAGCAGTACTTC. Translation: CASSMRGKGPYEQYF.

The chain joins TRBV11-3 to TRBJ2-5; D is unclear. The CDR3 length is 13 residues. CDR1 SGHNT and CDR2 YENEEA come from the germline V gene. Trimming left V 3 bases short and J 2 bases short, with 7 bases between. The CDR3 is CASSLRSQETQYF. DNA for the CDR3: TGTGCCAGCAGCTTGAGGTCACAAGAGACCCAGTACTTC.

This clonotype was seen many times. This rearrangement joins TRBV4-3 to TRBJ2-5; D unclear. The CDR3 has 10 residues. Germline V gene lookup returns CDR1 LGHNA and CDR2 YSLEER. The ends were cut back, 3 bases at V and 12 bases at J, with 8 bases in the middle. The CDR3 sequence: CASSHPHEYF. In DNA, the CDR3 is TGCGCCAGCAGCCATCCGCACGAGTACTTC.

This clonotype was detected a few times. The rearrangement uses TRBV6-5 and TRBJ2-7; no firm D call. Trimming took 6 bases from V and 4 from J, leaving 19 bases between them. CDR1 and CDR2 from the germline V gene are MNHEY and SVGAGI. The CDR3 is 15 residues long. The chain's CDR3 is CASSYQTGLGYEQYF. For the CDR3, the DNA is TGTGCCAGCAGCTATCAAACCGGCCTGGGATACGAGCAGTACTTC.

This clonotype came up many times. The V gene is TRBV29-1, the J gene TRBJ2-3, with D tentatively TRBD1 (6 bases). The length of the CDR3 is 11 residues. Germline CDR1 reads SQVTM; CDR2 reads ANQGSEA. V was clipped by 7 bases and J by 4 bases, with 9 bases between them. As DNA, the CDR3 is TGCAGCGCCAACAGGGCAGATACGCAGTATTTT. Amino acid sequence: CSANRADTQYF.

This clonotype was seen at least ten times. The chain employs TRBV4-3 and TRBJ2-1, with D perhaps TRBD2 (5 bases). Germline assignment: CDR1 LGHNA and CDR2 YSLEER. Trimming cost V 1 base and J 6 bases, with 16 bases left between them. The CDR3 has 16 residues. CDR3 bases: TGCGCCAGCAGCCAAGGGCGGGCGTCCTTCGGCAATGAGCAGTTCTTC. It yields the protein CASSQGRASFGNEQFF.

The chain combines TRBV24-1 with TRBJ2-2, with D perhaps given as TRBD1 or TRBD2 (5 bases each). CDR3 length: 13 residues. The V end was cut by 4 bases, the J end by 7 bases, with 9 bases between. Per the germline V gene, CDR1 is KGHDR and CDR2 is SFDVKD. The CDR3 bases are TGTGCCACCAGTGACAGGGACGGCGGGGAGCTGTTTTTT. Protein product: CATSDRDGGELFF.

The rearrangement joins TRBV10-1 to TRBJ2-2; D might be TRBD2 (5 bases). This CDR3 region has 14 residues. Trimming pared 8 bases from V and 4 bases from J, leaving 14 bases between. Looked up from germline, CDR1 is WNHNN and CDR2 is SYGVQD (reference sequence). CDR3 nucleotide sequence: TGCGCCAGCCGGGGAGTCGGTAGCACCGGGGAGCTGTTTTTT. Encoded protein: CASRGVGSTGELFF.

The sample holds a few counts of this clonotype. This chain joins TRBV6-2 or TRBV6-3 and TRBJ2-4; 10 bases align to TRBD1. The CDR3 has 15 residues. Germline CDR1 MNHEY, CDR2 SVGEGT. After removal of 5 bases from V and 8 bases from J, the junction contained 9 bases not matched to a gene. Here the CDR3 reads CASSRGDRGWDIQYF. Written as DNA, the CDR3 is TGTGCCAGCAGTAGAGGGGACAGGGGTTGGGACATTCAGTACTTC.

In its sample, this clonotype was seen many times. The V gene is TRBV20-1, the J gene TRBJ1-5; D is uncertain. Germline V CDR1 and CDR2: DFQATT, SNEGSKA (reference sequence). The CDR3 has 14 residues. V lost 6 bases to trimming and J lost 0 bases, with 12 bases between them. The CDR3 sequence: CSAATEISNQPQHF. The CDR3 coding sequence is TGCAGTGCGGCGACGGAGATTAGCAATCAGCCCCAGCATTTT.

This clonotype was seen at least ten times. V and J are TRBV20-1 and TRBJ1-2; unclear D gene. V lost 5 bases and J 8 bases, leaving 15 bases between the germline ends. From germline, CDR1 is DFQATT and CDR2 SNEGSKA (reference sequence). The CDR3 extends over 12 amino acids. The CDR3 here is CSAYGPMEGYTF. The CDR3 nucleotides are TGCAGTGCTTACGGCCCTATGGAGGGCTACACCTTC.

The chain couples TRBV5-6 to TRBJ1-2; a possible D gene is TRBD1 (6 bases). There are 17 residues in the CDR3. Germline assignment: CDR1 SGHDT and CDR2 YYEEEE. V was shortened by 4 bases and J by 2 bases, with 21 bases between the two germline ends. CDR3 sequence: CASSRLSYRERNYGYTF. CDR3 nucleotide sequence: TGTGCCAGCAGCCGCCTAAGTTACAGGGAGAGGAACTATGGCTACACCTTC. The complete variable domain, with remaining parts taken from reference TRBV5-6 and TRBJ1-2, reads DAGVTQSPTHLIKTRGQQVTLRCSPKSGHDTVSWYQQALGQGPQFIFQYYEEEERQRGNFPDRFSGHQFPNYSSELNVNALLLGDSALYLCASSRLSYRERNYGYTFGSGTRLTVV.

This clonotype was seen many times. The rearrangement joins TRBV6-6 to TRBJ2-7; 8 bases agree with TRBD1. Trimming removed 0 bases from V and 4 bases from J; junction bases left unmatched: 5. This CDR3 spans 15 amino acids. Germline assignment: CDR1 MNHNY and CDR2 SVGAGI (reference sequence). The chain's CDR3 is CASSYSTGAVYEQYF. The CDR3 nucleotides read TGTGCCAGCAGTTACTCGACAGGGGCGGTATACGAGCAGTACTTC.

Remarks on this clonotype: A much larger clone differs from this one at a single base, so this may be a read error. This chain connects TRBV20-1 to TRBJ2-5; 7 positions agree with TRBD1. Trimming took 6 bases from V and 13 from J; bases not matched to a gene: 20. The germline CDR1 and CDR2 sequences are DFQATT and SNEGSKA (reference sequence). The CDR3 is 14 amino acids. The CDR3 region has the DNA TGCAGTGCAAGGGACAGCACCCGAACCTACGAGCGGTACTTC. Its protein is CSARDSTRTYERYF.